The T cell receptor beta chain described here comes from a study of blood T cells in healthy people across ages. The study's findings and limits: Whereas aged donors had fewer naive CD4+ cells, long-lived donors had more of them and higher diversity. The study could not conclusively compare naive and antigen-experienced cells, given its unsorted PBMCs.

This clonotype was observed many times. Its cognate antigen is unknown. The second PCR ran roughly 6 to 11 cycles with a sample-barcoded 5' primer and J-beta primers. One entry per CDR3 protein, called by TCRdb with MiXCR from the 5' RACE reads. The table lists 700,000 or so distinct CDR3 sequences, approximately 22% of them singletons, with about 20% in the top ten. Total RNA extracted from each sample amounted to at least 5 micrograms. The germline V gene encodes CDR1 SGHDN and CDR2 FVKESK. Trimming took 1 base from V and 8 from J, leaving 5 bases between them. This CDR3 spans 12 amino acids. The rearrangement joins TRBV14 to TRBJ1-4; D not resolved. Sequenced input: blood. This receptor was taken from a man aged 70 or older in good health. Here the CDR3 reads CASSQVGEKLFF. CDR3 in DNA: TGTGCCAGCAGCCAAGTGGGGGAAAAACTGTTTTTT. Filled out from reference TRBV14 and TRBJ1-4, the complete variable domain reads EAGVTQFPSHSVIEKGQTVTLRCDPISGHDNLYWYRRVMGKEIKFLLHFVKESKQDESGMPNNRFLAERTGGTYSTLKVQPAELEDSGVYFCASSQVGEKLFFGSGTQLSVL.